Each of the 14 T cell receptor beta chains below was sequenced from the same sample in a study of cytomegalovirus exposure and HLA in healthy donors. The method was immunoSEQ multiplex PCR; TCRdb's version includes in-frame clones alone and lacks a portion of them. The table records 100,000 to 150,000 clones, approximately 92% of them present only once. Sample: PBMCs. The receptor set was obtained from a woman between 18 and 29 years old in good health and CMV-seronegative.

This chain links TRBV6-5 with TRBJ1-1; possible D gene TRBD1, 5 bases. The CDR3 is made up of 15 amino acids. CDR1 is MNHEY, CDR2 SVGAGI, per germline. Trimming left V 0 bases short and J 4 bases short, with 12 bases between. CDR3 sequence (DNA): TGTGCCAGCAGTTACTCCAGTGGAGGGACCACTGAAGCTTTCTTT. Protein sequence: CASSYSSGGTTEAFF.

The chain links TRBV4-1 to TRBJ1-1, with D maybe TRBD1 (5 bases). V was trimmed by 1 base and J by 11 bases, leaving 11 bases between them. The CDR3 sequence is 12 residues long. The germline gives CDR1 MGHRA, CDR2 YSYEKL. CDR3 region: CASSQGSGEAFF. In nucleotides, the CDR3 is TGCGCCAGCAGCCAAGGTTCGGGGGAGGCTTTCTTT.

V is TRBV9 and J is TRBJ1-3, with 7 bases matching TRBD1. CDR1 is SGDLS, CDR2 YYNGEE, per germline. V lost 4 bases, J lost 0 bases, and 16 bases stayed unmatched. The CDR3 sequence is 19 residues long. For the CDR3, the DNA is TGTGCCAGCAGCCCGTCTCCCCACAGGGGCATACGCTCTGGAAACACCATATATTTT. This codes for CASSPSPHRGIRSGNTIYF. The full variable domain, in which reference TRBV9 and TRBJ1-3 provide the parts outside the CDR3, is DSGVTQTPKHLITATGQRVTLRCSPRSGDLSVYWYQQSLDQGLQFLIQYYNGEERAKGNILERFSAQQFPDLHSELNLSSLELGDSALYFCASSPSPHRGIRSGNTIYFGEGSWLTVV.

J is TRBJ2-3 and V is TRBV4-1, with unresolved D. The germline V gene encodes CDR1 MGHRA and CDR2 YSYEKL. The germline V and J ends were trimmed by 4 bases and 4 bases, with 15 bases remaining between them. The CDR3 loop spans 15 amino acids. Here the CDR3 DNA reads TGCGCCAGCAGCCCCACCGACACGAGATCAGATACGCAGTATTTT. Amino acid sequence: CASSPTDTRSDTQYF.

This chain joins TRBV5-1 and TRBJ2-1; a weak D match, TRBD1 (5 bases). Trimming pared 3 bases from V and 0 bases from J, leaving 13 bases between. Germline CDR1 reads SGHRS; CDR2 reads YFSETQ. This CDR3 comprises 16 residues. Written as DNA, the CDR3 is TGCGCCAGCAGCTGGCAACAGGTTTACTCCTACAATGAGCAGTTCTTC. It is translated as CASSWQQVYSYNEQFF.

The J gene is TRBJ1-2, the V gene TRBV4-1; a weak D match, TRBD1 (5 bases). Trimming removed 0 bases from V and 0 bases from J, with 8 bases in between. This CDR3 region has 15 residues. Looked up from germline, CDR1 is MGHRA and CDR2 is YSYEKL. The CDR3 region has the DNA TGCGCCAGCAGCCAAGACAGGGATACTAACTATGGCTACACCTTC. It is translated as CASSQDRDTNYGYTF.

J is TRBJ1-1 and V is TRBV6-6, with D unresolved. Trimming removed 7 bases from V and 3 bases from J, with 12 bases in between. Germline V gene data show CDR1 as MNHNY and CDR2 as SVGAGI (reference sequence). The CDR3 sequence is 13 residues long. The CDR3 loop is CASTRGSYTEAFF. The CDR3, as DNA: TGTGCCAGCACTCGCGGCAGCTACACTGAAGCTTTCTTT.

The chain has TRBV7-6 and TRBJ2-5; TRBD1 agrees at 7 bases. CDR3 size: 15 residues. Trimming cost V 2 bases and J 3 bases; bases outside gene matches: 6. CDR1 and CDR2 from the germline V gene are SGHVS and FNYEAQ. The chain's CDR3 is CASSLRGLTKETQYF. The CDR3 region has the DNA TGTGCCAGCAGCTTAAGGGGGCTAACCAAAGAGACCCAGTACTTC.

This sequence joins TRBV18 and TRBJ2-3, with 7 bases fitting TRBD1. V trimming: 2 bases; J trimming: 8 bases; junction bases outside the gene matches: 7. The CDR3 covers 14 residues. The V gene's germline CDR1 is KGHSH and CDR2 LQKENI. CDR3 in amino acids: CASSPGQDRSTQYF. As DNA, the CDR3 is TGTGCCAGCTCACCAGGACAGGATCGAAGTACGCAGTATTTT.

This chain uses TRBV7-6 with TRBJ2-1; 7 positions match TRBD1. The CDR3 is 15 residues long. J gave up 8 bases and V 2 bases, and 9 bases lay outside the gene matches. Germline values: CDR1 SGHVS, CDR2 FNYEAQ. CDR3 nucleotides: TGTGCCAGCAGCTTATTTCGGGACAGCCCCGATGAGCAGTTCTTC. Protein sequence: CASSLFRDSPDEQFF.

The V and J genes are TRBV6-6 and TRBJ1-2; perhaps TRBD1 as D (5 bases). V was trimmed by 6 bases and J by 0 bases, leaving 14 bases between them. The CDR3 runs 15 residues. CDR1 and CDR2 from the germline V gene are MNHNY and SVGAGI (reference sequence). For the CDR3, the DNA is TGTGCCAGCAGCCATAACTACAGGACTAACTATGGCTACACCTTC. Protein: CASSHNYRTNYGYTF.

The rearrangement uses TRBV7-2 and TRBJ2-1; 11 bases are a match to TRBD1. Germline V gene lookup returns CDR1 SGHTA and CDR2 FQGNSA. The CDR3 extends over 15 amino acids. Trimming at V came to 4 bases and at J to 8 bases, leaving 7 bases not matched to a gene. The CDR3 DNA reads as TGTGCCAGCAGCTCGTCCGGGACAGGGGGGGATGAGCAGTTCTTC. Its protein product is CASSSSGTGGDEQFF.

The V gene is TRBV9, the J gene TRBJ2-3, with 8 bases lining up with TRBD2. Germline V gene lookup returns CDR1 SGDLS and CDR2 YYNGEE. The CDR3 spans 16 residues. Trimming at V came to 0 bases and at J to 4 bases, leaving 7 bases not matched to a gene. CDR3 in amino acids: CASSVANGGAADTQYF. The CDR3 nucleotides are TGTGCCAGCAGCGTAGCTAACGGGGGGGCAGCAGATACGCAGTATTTT.

This clone was found once. The chain has TRBV27 and TRBJ2-1; the D gene is possibly TRBD1 (6 bases). The CDR3 consists of 15 residues. CDR1 MNHEY and CDR2 SMNVEV come from the germline V gene (reference sequence). V shed 1 base and J shed 4 bases, with 11 bases lying between them. CDR3 amino acids: CASSLLQGYYNEQFF. The CDR3, as DNA: TGTGCCAGCAGTTTATTACAGGGATATTACAATGAGCAGTTCTTC.